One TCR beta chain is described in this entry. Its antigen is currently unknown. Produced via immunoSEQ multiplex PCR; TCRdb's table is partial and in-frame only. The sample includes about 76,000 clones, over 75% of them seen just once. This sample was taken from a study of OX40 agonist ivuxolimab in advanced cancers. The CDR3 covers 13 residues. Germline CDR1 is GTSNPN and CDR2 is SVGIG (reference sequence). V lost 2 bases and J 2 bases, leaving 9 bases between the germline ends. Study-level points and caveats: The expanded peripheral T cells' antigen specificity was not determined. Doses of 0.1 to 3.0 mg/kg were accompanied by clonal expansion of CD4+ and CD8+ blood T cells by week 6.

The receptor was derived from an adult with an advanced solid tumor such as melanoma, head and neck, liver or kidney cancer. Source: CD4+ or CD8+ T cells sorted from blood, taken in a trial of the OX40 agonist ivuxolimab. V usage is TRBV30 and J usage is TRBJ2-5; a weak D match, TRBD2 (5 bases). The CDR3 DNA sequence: TGTGCCTGGAGTCGGACTTCTCAAGAGACCCAGTACTTC. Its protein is CAWSRTSQETQYF.